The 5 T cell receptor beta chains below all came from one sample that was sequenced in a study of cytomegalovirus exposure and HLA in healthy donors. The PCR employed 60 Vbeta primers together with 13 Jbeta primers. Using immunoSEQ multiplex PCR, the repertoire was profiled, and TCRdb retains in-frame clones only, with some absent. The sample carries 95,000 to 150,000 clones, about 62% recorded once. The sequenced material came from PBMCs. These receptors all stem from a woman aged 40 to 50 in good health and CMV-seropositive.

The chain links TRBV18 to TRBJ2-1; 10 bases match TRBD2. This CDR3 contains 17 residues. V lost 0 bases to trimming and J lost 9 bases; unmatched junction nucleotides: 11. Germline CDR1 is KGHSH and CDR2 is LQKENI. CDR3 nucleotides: TGTGCCAGCTCACCACCAGAGCGGGAGGGCCCTCAGGGTGAGCAGTTCTTC. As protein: CASSPPEREGPQGEQFF.

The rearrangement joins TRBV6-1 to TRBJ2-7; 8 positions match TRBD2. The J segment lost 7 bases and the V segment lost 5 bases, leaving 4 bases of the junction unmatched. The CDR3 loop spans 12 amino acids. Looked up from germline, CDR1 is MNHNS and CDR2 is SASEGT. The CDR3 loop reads CASSPSGSEQYF. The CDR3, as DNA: TGTGCCAGCAGTCCCAGCGGGAGTGAGCAGTACTTC.

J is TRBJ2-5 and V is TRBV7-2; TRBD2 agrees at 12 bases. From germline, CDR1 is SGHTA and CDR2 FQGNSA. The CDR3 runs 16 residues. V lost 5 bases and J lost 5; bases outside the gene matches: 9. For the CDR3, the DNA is TGTGCCAGCAGCACCGGGACTAGCGGGCCCGGGGAGACCCAGTACTTC. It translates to CASSTGTSGPGETQYF.

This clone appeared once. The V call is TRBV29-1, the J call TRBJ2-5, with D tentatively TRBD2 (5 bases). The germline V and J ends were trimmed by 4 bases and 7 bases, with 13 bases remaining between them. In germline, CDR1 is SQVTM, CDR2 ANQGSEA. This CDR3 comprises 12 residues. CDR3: CSVVVGGGTQYF. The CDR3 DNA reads TGCAGCGTTGTGGTCGGCGGAGGGACCCAGTACTTC. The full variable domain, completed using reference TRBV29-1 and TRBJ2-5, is SAVISQKPSRDICQRGTSLTIQCQVDSQVTMMFWYRQQPGQSLTLIATANQGSEATYESGFVIDKFPISRPNLTFSTLTVSNMSPEDSSIYLCSVVVGGGTQYFGPGTRLLVL.

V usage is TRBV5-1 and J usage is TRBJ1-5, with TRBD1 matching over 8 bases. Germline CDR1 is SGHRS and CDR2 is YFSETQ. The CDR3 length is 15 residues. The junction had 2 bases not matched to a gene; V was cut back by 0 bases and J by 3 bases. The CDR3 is CASSLETGDNQPQHF. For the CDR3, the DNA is TGCGCCAGCAGCTTGGAGACAGGGGACAATCAGCCCCAGCATTTT.